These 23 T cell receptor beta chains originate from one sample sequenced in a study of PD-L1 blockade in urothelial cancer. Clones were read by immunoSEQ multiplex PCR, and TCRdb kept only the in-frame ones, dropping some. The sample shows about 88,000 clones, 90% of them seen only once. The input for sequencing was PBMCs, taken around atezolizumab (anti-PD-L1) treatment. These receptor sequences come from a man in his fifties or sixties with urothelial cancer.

CDR3 sequence reads: CASSEGGTYNEQFF. CDR3 DNA: TGTGCCAGCAGCGAAGGGGGCACCTACAATGAGCAGTTCTTC. V is TRBV6-5 and J is TRBJ2-1; TRBD1 matches 7 bases. Germline values: CDR1 MNHEY, CDR2 SVGAGI. The CDR3 contains 14 residues. Trimming removed 6 bases from V and 2 bases from J; junction bases left unmatched: 4.

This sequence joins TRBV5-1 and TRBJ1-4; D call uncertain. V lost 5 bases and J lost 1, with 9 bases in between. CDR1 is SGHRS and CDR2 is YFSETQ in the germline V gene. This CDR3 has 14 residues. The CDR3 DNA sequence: TGCGCCAGCAGGAGCGGCGGAACTAATGAAAAACTGTTTTTT. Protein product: CASRSGGTNEKLFF.

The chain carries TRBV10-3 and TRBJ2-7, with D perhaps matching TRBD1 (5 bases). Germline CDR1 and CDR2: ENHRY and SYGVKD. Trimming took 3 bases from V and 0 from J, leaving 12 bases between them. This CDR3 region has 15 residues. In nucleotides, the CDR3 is TGTGCCATCAGTGACTATGAGGACAACTCCTACGAGCAGTACTTC. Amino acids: CAISDYEDNSYEQYF.

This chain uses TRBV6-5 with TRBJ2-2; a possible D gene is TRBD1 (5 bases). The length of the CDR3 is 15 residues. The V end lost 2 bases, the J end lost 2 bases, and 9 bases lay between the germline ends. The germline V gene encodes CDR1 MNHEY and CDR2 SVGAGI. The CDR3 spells CASSYQTANTGELFF. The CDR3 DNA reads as TGTGCCAGCAGTTACCAGACAGCAAACACCGGGGAGCTGTTTTTT.

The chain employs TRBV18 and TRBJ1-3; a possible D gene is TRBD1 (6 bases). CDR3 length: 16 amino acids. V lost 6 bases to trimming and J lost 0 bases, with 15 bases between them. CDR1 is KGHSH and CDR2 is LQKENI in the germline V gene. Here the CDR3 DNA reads TGTGCCAGCTCCCCCTTGGGGGCGAGCTCTGGAAACACCATATATTTT. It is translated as CASSPLGASSGNTIYF.

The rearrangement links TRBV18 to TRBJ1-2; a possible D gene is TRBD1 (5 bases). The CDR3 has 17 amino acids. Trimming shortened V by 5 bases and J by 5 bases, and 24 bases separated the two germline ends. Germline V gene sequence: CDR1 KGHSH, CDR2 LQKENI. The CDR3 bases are TGTGCCAGCTCATATACAATCACCGGGACGGGAGCTTATGGCTACACCTTC. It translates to CASSYTITGTGAYGYTF.

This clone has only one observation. CDR3 sequence reads: CASSPRDSVNYGYTF. In nucleotides, the CDR3 is TGTGCCAGCAGCCCCCGGGACAGCGTGAATTATGGCTACACCTTC. The chain is built from TRBV9 and TRBJ1-2; 7 bases fit TRBD1. V was clipped by 4 bases and J by 5 bases; unmatched bases: 11. This CDR3 comprises 15 residues. Germline V lookup: CDR1 SGDLS, CDR2 YYNGEE.

CDR3 loop: CASSGYGTSGTDTQYF. CDR3 in DNA: TGTGCCAGCAGTGGATATGGGACTAGCGGGACAGATACGCAGTATTTT. V usage is TRBV6-1 and J usage is TRBJ2-3, with 12 bases that match TRBD2. From germline, CDR1 is MNHNS and CDR2 SASEGT. The CDR3 consists of 16 residues. Trimming took 4 bases from V and 3 from J; bases not matched to a gene: 5.

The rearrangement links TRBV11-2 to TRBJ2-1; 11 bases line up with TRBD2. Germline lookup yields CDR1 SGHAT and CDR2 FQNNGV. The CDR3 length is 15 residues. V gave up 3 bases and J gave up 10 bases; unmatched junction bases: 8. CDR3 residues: CASSFIAGGAVEQFF. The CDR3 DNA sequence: TGTGCCAGCAGCTTCATAGCGGGGGGGGCCGTAGAGCAGTTCTTC.

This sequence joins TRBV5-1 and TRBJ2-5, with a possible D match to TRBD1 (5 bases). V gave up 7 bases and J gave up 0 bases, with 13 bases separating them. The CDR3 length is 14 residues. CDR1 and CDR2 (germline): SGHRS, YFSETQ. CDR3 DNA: TGCGCCAGCTCTAATACAGGACACCAAGAGACCCAGTACTTC. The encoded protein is CASSNTGHQETQYF.

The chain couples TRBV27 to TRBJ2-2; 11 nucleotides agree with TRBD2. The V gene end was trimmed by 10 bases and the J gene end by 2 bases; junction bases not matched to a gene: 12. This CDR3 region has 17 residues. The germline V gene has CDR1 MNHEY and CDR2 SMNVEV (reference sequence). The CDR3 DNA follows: TGTGCCACCCACCTCACAGGACTAGCGGGTAACACCGGGGAGCTGTTTTTT. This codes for CATHLTGLAGNTGELFF.

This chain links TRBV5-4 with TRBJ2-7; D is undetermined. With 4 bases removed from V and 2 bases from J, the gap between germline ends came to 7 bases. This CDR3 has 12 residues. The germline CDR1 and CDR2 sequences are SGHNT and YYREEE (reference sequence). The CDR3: CASSADTYEQYF. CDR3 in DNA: TGTGCCAGCAGCGCCGACACCTACGAGCAGTACTTC. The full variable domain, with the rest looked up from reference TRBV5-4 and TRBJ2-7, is ETGVTQSPTHLIKTRGQQVTLRCSSQSGHNTVSWYQQALGQGPQFIFQYYREEENGRGNFPPRFSGLQFPNYSSELNVNALELDDSALYLCASSADTYEQYFGPGTRLTVT.

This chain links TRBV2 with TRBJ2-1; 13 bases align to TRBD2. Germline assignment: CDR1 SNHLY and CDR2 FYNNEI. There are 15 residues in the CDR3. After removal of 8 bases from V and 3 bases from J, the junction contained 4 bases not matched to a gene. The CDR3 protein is CASSGLAGVYNEQFF. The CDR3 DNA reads TGTGCCAGCTCTGGACTAGCGGGGGTCTACAATGAGCAGTTCTTC.

The CDR3 region is CASSLSQGETDTQYF. The CDR3, as DNA: TGTGCCAGCAGCTTAAGTCAGGGGGAGACAGATACGCAGTATTTT. The chain employs TRBV7-3 and TRBJ2-3; 7 nucleotides match TRBD1. This CDR3 contains 15 residues. The germline CDR1 and CDR2 sequences are SGHTA and FQGTGA. V shed 1 base and J 3 bases; nucleotides not matched to a gene: 4.

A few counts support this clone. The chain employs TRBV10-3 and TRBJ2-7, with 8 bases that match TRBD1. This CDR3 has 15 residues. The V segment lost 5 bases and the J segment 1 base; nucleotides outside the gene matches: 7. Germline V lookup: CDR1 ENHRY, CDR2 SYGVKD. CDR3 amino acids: CAISYGQGGSYEQYF. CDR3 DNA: TGTGCCATCAGTTACGGACAGGGAGGTTCCTACGAGCAGTACTTC.

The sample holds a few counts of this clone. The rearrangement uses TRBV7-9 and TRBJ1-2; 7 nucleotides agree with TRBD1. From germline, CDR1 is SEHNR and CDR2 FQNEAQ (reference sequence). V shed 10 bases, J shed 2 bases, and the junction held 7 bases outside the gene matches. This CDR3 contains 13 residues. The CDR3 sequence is CATQGSVNYGYTF. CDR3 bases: TGTGCCACACAGGGGAGCGTAAACTATGGCTACACCTTC.

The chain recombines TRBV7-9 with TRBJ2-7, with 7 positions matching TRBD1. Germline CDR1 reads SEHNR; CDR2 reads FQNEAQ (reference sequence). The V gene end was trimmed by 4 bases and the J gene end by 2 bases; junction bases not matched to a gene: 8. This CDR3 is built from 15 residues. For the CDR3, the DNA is TGTGCCAGCAGCTCGACAGGGAAGAACACCTACGAGCAGTACTTC. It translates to CASSSTGKNTYEQYF.

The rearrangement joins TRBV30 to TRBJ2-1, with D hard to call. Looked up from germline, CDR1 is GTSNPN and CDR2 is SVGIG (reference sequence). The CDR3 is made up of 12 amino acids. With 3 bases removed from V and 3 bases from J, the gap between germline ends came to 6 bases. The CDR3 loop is CAWRFNYNEQFF. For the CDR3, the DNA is TGTGCCTGGAGATTTAACTACAATGAGCAGTTCTTC.

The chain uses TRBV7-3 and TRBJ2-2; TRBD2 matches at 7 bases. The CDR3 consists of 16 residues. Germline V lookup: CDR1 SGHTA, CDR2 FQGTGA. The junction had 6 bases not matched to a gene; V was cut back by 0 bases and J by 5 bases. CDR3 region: CASSLTPGGSTGELFF. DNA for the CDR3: TGTGCCAGCAGCTTAACCCCGGGAGGTTCTACCGGGGAGCTGTTTTTT.

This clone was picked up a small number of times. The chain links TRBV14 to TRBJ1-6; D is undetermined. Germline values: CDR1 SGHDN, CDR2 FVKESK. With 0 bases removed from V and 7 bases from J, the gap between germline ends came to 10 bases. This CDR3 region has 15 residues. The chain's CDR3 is CASSQDPATNSPLHF. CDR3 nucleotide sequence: TGTGCCAGCAGCCAAGATCCAGCGACCAATTCACCCCTCCACTTT.

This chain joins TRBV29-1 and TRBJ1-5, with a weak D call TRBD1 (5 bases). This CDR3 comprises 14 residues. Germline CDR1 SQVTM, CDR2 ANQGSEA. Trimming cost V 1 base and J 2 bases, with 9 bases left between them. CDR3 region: CSVEAGNGNQPQHF. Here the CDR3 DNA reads TGCAGCGTTGAAGCAGGGAACGGCAATCAGCCCCAGCATTTT.

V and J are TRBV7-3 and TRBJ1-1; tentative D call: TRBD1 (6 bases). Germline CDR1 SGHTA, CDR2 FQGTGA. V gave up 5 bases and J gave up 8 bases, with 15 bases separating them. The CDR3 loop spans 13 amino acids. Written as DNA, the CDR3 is TGTGCCAGCAGCAATTACGACAGGCGGGAAGCTTTCTTT. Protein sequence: CASSNYDRREAFF.

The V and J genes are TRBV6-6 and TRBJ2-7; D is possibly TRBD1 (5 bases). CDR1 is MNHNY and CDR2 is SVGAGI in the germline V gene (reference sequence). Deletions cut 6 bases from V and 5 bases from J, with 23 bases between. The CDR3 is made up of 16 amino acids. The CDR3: CASREKDWGALNEQYF. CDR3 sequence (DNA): TGTGCCAGCAGAGAGAAAGATTGGGGCGCCCTAAACGAGCAGTACTTC.